The source of this T cell receptor (beta chain) is a study of spatial heterogeneity in lung cancer. Looking at the study overall: Combinations of a unique TCR and a UMI were tallied in raw reads, and on average each appeared more than ten times. General study points: Circulating ubiquitous expanded tumor TCRs were observed more frequently at resection than at follow-up.

As regards this clonotype: Its cognate antigen is unknown.

Each molecule of TCR cDNA was tagged with one unique molecular identifier. TCRdb re-called the 5' RACE reads through MiXCR, storing one row per CDR3 protein. The sample lists about 50,000 distinct CDR3 sequences, about 7.6% occurring once. This CDR3 region has 15 residues. The V and J ends lost 6 bases and 2 bases respectively, with 13 bases between them. Germline lookup yields CDR1 LNHDA and CDR2 SQIVND (reference sequence). Time point denoted: sample taken at primary tumor resection. Whole RNA, which was extracted from tumor, nontumor lung tissue or frozen PBMC, was sequenced without any cell sorting. The donors were about 67 patients with non-small cell lung cancer that was early-stage and untreated.

The sequence was collected from a female donor with early-stage non-small cell lung cancer. Here the sequenced sample was PBMCs, taken at surgery. V gene TRBV19 combines with J gene TRBJ2-2; D may be TRBD2 (6 bases). The CDR3 nucleotides are TGTGCCAGTAGACGCAGGAGGGAAAACACCGGGGAGCTGTTTTTT. It translates to CASRRRRENTGELFF. Together with reference TRBV19 and TRBJ2-2, the CDR3 gives the full variable domain: DGGITQSPKYLFRKEGQNVTLSCEQNLNHDAMYWYRQDPGQGLRLIYYSQIVNDFQKGDIAEGYSVSREKKESFPLTVTSAQKNPTAFYLCASRRRRENTGELFFGEGSRLTVL.